One and the same sample provided the 11 T cell receptor beta chains below, sequenced in a study of regulatory T cells in long-lasting Graves disease. Assembly of TCR beta libraries relied on iRepertoire HTBI primers together with Arm-PCR of CDR3 regions. One entry per CDR3 protein results from TCRdb running MiXCR on the multiplex PCR reads. Among approximately 400,000 distinct CDR3 sequences listed, roughly 25% were seen once. Time point defined: persistent/refractory GD, antithyroid drugs over 5 years with positive TRAb. PBMC-derived RNA was used for the TCR library. The source material was peripheral blood mononuclear cells (PBMCs), sampled when the disease was refractory, from a patient treated with antithyroid drugs. These receptors came from a woman aged 40 to 55 with Graves disease.

This clonotype was counted at least ten times. This chain uses TRBV11-2 with TRBJ2-5; D is possibly TRBD1 or TRBD2 (5 bases each). The CDR3 runs to 15 residues. V lost 4 bases and J 7 bases, leaving 19 bases between the germline ends. Germline values: CDR1 SGHAT, CDR2 FQNNGV. The DNA for the CDR3 is TGTGCCAGCAGCTCACACAACGAGGGGTTGGCGACCCAGTACTTC. It yields the protein CASSSHNEGLATQYF.

About this clonotype itself: One junction end does not reproduce the germline sequence, and a read error may be involved. The chain has TRBV14 and TRBJ2-6; D ambiguous. CDR1 is SGHDN, CDR2 FVKESK, per germline. This CDR3 has 13 amino acids. The chain's CDR3 is CAGRPEGANVLTF. The CDR3 nucleotides read TGTGCCGGCAGGCCAGAGGGGGCCAACGTCCTGACTTTC.

The genes are TRBV19 and TRBJ2-3; a weak D match, TRBD2 (6 bases). V was pared by 0 bases and J by 6 bases, with 13 bases between. Germline loops: CDR1 LNHDA, CDR2 SQIVND (reference sequence). There are 15 residues in the CDR3. CDR3 nucleotide sequence: TGTGCCAGTAGTATAGAGGGACTCCGTGCGGATACGCAGTATTTT. Its protein product is CASSIEGLRADTQYF. Full variable domain (missing parts from reference TRBV19 and TRBJ2-3): DGGITQSPKYLFRKEGQNVTLSCEQNLNHDAMYWYRQDPGQGLRLIYYSQIVNDFQKGDIAEGYSVSREKKESFPLTVTSAQKNPTAFYLCASSIEGLRADTQYFGPGTRLTVL.

There are many counts of this clonotype. V usage is TRBV2 and J usage is TRBJ1-5; the D is unclear. The V end lost 7 bases, the J end lost 9 bases, and 16 bases lay between the germline ends. From germline, CDR1 is SNHLY and CDR2 FYNNEI. This CDR3 contains 13 residues. In DNA, the CDR3 is TGTGCCAGCACCCCCGGGGTAGAAGGGCCCCAGCATTTT. Protein sequence: CASTPGVEGPQHF.

There are a few counts of this clonotype. V gene TRBV9 combines with J gene TRBJ2-7; TRBD2 matches at 10 bases. Germline V gene lookup returns CDR1 SGDLS and CDR2 YYNGEE. The ends lost 3 bases at V and 4 bases at J; junction bases unmatched: 7. The CDR3 extends over 15 amino acids. The CDR3: CASSAAIAGGYEQYF. The DNA of the CDR3 is TGTGCCAGCAGCGCCGCGATAGCGGGAGGATACGAGCAGTACTTC. The full variable domain, in which reference TRBV9 and TRBJ2-7 provide the parts outside the CDR3, is DSGVTQTPKHLITATGQRVTLRCSPRSGDLSVYWYQQSLDQGLQFLIQYYNGEERAKGNILERFSAQQFPDLHSELNLSSLELGDSALYFCASSAAIAGGYEQYFGPGTRLTVT.

For this clonotype: A much larger clonotype is one base distant, so this may be a read error. The CDR3 does not close with the conserved phenylalanine or tryptophan, likely indicating a read error. This sequence joins TRBV11-1 and TRBJ1-4; maybe TRBD1 (6 bases). The CDR3 sequence is 15 residues long. CDR1 is SGHAT, CDR2 FQDESV, per germline (reference sequence). Trimming took off 1 base at V and 8 bases at J, with 14 bases between the two ends. This CDR3 reads CASSLGDTKAEKLFL. Here the CDR3 DNA reads TGTGCCAGCAGCTTAGGGGACACGAAAGCCGAAAAACTGTTTTTG.

This clonotype was observed a handful of times. V and J are TRBV3-1 and TRBJ1-1; D is undetermined. From germline, CDR1 is LGHDT and CDR2 YNNKEL (reference sequence). The CDR3 sequence is 15 residues long. Between the trimmed V and J ends, which lost 1 base and 4 bases, there was a span of 13 bases. CDR3 residues: CASSQGPLTGTEAFF. CDR3 nucleotides: TGTGCCAGCAGCCAAGGTCCACTGACGGGCACTGAAGCTTTCTTT.

This clonotype was recorded a few times. The chain links TRBV6-1 to TRBJ2-7; a possible D gene is TRBD1 (5 bases). The V end was cut by 7 bases, the J end by 4 bases, with 11 bases between. Germline values: CDR1 MNHNS, CDR2 SASEGT. CDR3 length: 12 residues. The CDR3 DNA is TGTGCCAGCAACAGGCCCTCTTACGAGCAGTACTTC. It codes for CASNRPSYEQYF.

This clonotype has ten or more counts. V usage is TRBV12-3 or TRBV12-4 and J usage is TRBJ2-4; D assignment may be TRBD1 or TRBD2 (5 bases each). Trimming left V 6 bases short and J 0 bases short, with 15 bases between. The CDR3 covers 16 residues. The CDR3 here is CASRGPAILAKNIQYF. The CDR3 nucleotides are TGTGCCAGCAGGGGACCCGCTATCTTAGCCAAAAACATTCAGTACTTC.

This clonotype was observed at least ten times. The chain is built from TRBV6-1 and TRBJ1-1, with 8 bases that match TRBD1. V lost 6 bases and J lost 1; bases outside the gene matches: 10. Per the germline V gene, CDR1 is MNHNS and CDR2 is SASEGT. This CDR3 spans 16 amino acids. The CDR3 protein is CASSHGQGVGNTEAFF. The CDR3 DNA sequence: TGTGCCAGCAGCCATGGACAGGGAGTAGGGAACACTGAAGCTTTCTTT.

This clonotype was seen just once. This CDR3 is CASSSGRPPQHF. The CDR3 region has the DNA TGTGCCAGCAGTTCTGGTAGGCCCCCCCAGCATTTT. The chain recombines TRBV6-5 with TRBJ1-5; D is uncertain. Germline loops: CDR1 MNHEY, CDR2 SVGAGI. V was cut by 4 bases and J by 10 bases, with 11 bases left in between. The CDR3 runs to 12 residues.